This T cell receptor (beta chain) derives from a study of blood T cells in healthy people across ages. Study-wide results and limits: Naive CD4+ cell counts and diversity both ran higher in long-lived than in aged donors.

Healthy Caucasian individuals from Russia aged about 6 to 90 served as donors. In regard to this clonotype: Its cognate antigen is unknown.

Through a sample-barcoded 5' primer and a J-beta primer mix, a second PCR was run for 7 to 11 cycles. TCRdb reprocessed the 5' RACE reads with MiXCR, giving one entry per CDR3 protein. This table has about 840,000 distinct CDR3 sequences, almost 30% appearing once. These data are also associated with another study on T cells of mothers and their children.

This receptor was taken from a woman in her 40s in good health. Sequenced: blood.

In nucleotides, the CDR3 is TGTGCCAGCAGCGCCCGGAGGGCCCACACAGATACGCAGTATTTT. Its translation is CASSARRAHTDTQYF. The chain couples TRBV7-2 to TRBJ2-3, with D possibly being TRBD2 (6 bases). The CDR3 has 15 amino acids. V dropped 5 bases and J dropped 2 bases, with 14 bases sitting between them. CDR1 SGHTA and CDR2 FQGNSA come from the germline V gene.